This entry lists 29 T cell receptor beta chains sequenced from one sample in a study of T cells in localized non-small cell lung cancer. Clones were read by immunoSEQ multiplex PCR, and TCRdb kept only the in-frame ones, dropping some. Of approximately 80,000 clones detected, around 82% appear once; the ten largest clones hold nearly 9.5%. The source was peripheral blood, collected before any cancer treatment. The receptors come from a female donor aged 60 or older with stage I lung adenocarcinoma.

This clone was observed a few times. The rearrangement links TRBV4-3 to TRBJ1-2; 8 bases map to TRBD1. This CDR3 region has 16 residues. Germline values: CDR1 LGHNA, CDR2 YSLEER. V dropped 0 bases and J dropped 7; count of bases not matched to a gene: 10. The CDR3 is CASSQDFTGGPPGYTF. The DNA for the CDR3 is TGCGCCAGCAGCCAAGATTTTACAGGGGGGCCACCTGGCTACACCTTC.

This chain links TRBV7-2 with TRBJ2-7; TRBD2 is a possible D gene (6 bases). Trimming shortened V by 5 bases and J by 2 bases, and 10 bases separated the two germline ends. CDR1 is SGHTA and CDR2 is FQGNSA in the germline V gene. The CDR3 is 13 amino acids. The CDR3 region has the DNA TGTGCCAGCAGCCCCACTAGCACCTACGAGCAGTACTTC. Protein product: CASSPTSTYEQYF.

The chain uses TRBV7-9 and TRBJ2-7; 8 bases fit TRBD1. Trimming took 5 bases from V and 0 from J; bases not matched to a gene: 6. The germline V gene has CDR1 SEHNR and CDR2 FQNEAQ (reference sequence). This CDR3 is built from 15 residues. CDR3 sequence reads: CASSNEDRASYEQYF. The CDR3, as DNA: TGTGCCAGCAGCAACGAGGACAGGGCCTCCTACGAGCAGTACTTC.

The V call is TRBV29-1, the J call TRBJ1-2; 7 positions agree with TRBD1. The ends lost 7 bases at V and 0 bases at J; junction bases unmatched: 2. In germline, CDR1 is SQVTM, CDR2 ANQGSEA. This CDR3 has 12 amino acids. As DNA, the CDR3 is TGCAGCGGTGGGACAGCTAACTATGGCTACACCTTC. Translation gives CSGGTANYGYTF.

This clone was seen ten or more times. This chain links TRBV29-1 with TRBJ1-3; weak D call: TRBD1 (6 bases). This CDR3 region has 12 residues. Trimming took 4 bases from V and 4 from J, leaving 8 bases between them. The germline CDR1 and CDR2 sequences are SQVTM and ANQGSEA. CDR3 sequence reads: CSVAGAGNTIYF. Written as DNA, the CDR3 is TGCAGCGTTGCAGGGGCCGGAAACACCATATATTTT.

The V and J genes are TRBV27 and TRBJ2-3; TRBD2 matches at 7 bases. The V and J ends lost 7 bases and 2 bases, in that order; junction bases with no gene match: 6. The V gene's germline CDR1 is MNHEY and CDR2 SMNVEV (reference sequence). The CDR3 is 14 residues long. The CDR3 sequence is CASTPGLPTDTQYF. The CDR3 DNA is TGTGCCAGCACCCCGGGACTACCCACAGATACGCAGTATTTT.

The gene calls are TRBV12-1 and TRBJ2-6; the table names TRBD1, a call not compared with the DNA. TRBV12-1 is a pseudogene locus. This CDR3 spans 19 amino acids. The CDR3 DNA is TGTGCCAGCAGCTTTGGTGGGACACCTAAAAGCTCTGGGGCCAACGTCCTGACTTTC. This gives the protein CASSFGGTPKSSGANVLTF.

The chain employs TRBV6-5 and TRBJ2-7; D assignment may be TRBD1 or TRBD2 (6 bases each). Trimming took off 1 base at V and 6 bases at J, with 10 bases between the two ends. CDR1 is MNHEY, CDR2 SVGAGI, per germline. The CDR3 loop spans 13 amino acids. The DNA of the CDR3 is TGTGCCAGCAGTTACTACAGGGACTCCGAGCAGTACTTC. Amino acid sequence: CASSYYRDSEQYF.

This chain uses TRBV19 with TRBJ1-1; D not certain. Trimming shortened V by 4 bases and J by 0 bases, and 6 bases separated the two germline ends. CDR3 length: 13 amino acids. Germline CDR1 LNHDA, CDR2 SQIVND (reference sequence). The CDR3 spells CASSTQVNTEAFF. DNA of the CDR3: TGTGCCAGTAGTACGCAGGTGAACACTGAAGCTTTCTTT.

The gene calls are TRBV18 and TRBJ2-3; D call uncertain. Germline V gives CDR1 KGHSH, CDR2 LQKENI. Trimming took 3 bases from V and 5 from J, leaving 3 bases between them. CDR3 length equals 11 residues. CDR3 residues: CASSPKDTQYF. The CDR3 coding sequence is TGTGCCAGCTCACCCAAAGATACGCAGTATTTT.

In regard to this clone: A single base separates this from a much larger clone, so it may be a read error. The CDR3 DNA follows: TGTGCCAGTAGTATACAGAACACTGAAGCTTTCTTT. This sequence encodes CASSIQNTEAFF. The genes are TRBV19 and TRBJ1-1; D gene ambiguous. This CDR3 has 12 residues. The germline V gene has CDR1 LNHDA and CDR2 SQIVND (reference sequence). The germline V and J ends were trimmed by 2 bases and 1 base, with 2 bases remaining between them.

The J gene is TRBJ2-5, the V gene TRBV28, with 7 bases that match TRBD2. The germline CDR1 and CDR2 sequences are MDHEN and SYDVKM. The J segment lost 1 base and the V segment lost 4 bases, leaving 9 bases of the junction unmatched. This CDR3 has 16 amino acids. The CDR3 nucleotides read TGTGCCAGCAGTTCTCTCGTAGCGGGCCTCCAAGAGACCCAGTACTTC. Residues: CASSSLVAGLQETQYF.

This chain links TRBV19 with TRBJ2-4; no firm D call. Between the trimmed V and J ends, which lost 10 bases and 0 bases, there was a span of 4 bases. The germline V gene encodes CDR1 LNHDA and CDR2 SQIVND (reference sequence). This CDR3 is 11 amino acids long. The DNA of the CDR3 is TGTGCCAAACAAGCCAAAAACATTCAGTACTTC. This sequence encodes CAKQAKNIQYF.

The chain combines TRBV7-9 with TRBJ2-1; 9 nucleotides agree with TRBD2. With 5 bases clipped from V and 0 bases from J, the junction kept 8 bases outside the gene matches. CDR1 is SEHNR and CDR2 is FQNEAQ in the germline V gene (reference sequence). This CDR3 comprises 17 residues. CDR3 residues: CASSTRLAESSYNEQFF. CDR3 in DNA: TGTGCCAGCAGCACCCGACTAGCGGAAAGCTCCTACAATGAGCAGTTCTTC. Complete variable domain (other parts from reference TRBV7-9 and TRBJ2-1): DTGVSQNPRHKITKRGQNVTFRCDPISEHNRLYWYRQTLGQGPEFLTYFQNEAQLEKSRLLSDRFSAERPKGSFSTLEIQRTEQGDSAMYLCASSTRLAESSYNEQFFGPGTRLTVL.

A few counts support this clone. The chain recombines TRBV4-2 with TRBJ1-4, with 10 bases identical to TRBD1. The V and J ends lost 2 bases and 6 bases, in that order; junction bases with no gene match: 3. The CDR3 is 15 amino acids. The germline gives CDR1 LGHNA, CDR2 YNFKEQ. The CDR3 DNA reads as TGTGCCAGCAGCCAACGACAGGGGGCGGATGAAAAACTGTTTTTT. Protein: CASSQRQGADEKLFF.

The genes are TRBV29-1 and TRBJ2-3, with D unclear. Germline loops: CDR1 SQVTM, CDR2 ANQGSEA. The CDR3 length is 12 residues. The V gene lost 4 bases and the J gene lost 1 base, with 6 bases spanning the gap. Here the CDR3 DNA reads TGCAGCGTTGTTCAGGGCACAGATACGCAGTATTTT. Amino acid sequence: CSVVQGTDTQYF.

This clone was detected only a few times. The chain links TRBV30 to TRBJ1-3; D is undetermined. Trimming pared 1 base from V and 3 bases from J, leaving 7 bases between. The CDR3 is 13 residues long. In germline, CDR1 is GTSNPN, CDR2 SVGIG (reference sequence). CDR3 in DNA: TGTGCCTGGAGTGGAGTATTTGGAAACACCATATATTTT. Translating gives CAWSGVFGNTIYF.

This chain connects TRBV2 to TRBJ1-4, with D possibly TRBD1 on 5 matching bases. The CDR3 has 12 amino acids. Trimming pared 4 bases from V and 15 bases from J, leaving 15 bases between. Germline values: CDR1 SNHLY, CDR2 FYNNEI. The CDR3 DNA sequence: TGTGCCAGCAGTGGATCGACAGTTACGGTGTTTTTT. Protein: CASSGSTVTVFF.

The CDR3 spells CASSTLLGQGFYEQFF. Written as DNA, the CDR3 is TGTGCCAGCAGCACCCTACTAGGACAGGGGTTTTATGAGCAGTTCTTC. The V gene is TRBV28, the J gene TRBJ2-1; TRBD1 aligns across 9 bases. Trimming cost V 6 bases and J 8 bases; bases outside gene matches: 14. CDR1 is MDHEN and CDR2 is SYDVKM in the germline V gene. The CDR3 runs 16 residues.

The V and J genes are TRBV27 and TRBJ2-3; 7 nucleotides match TRBD2. The CDR3 is 14 residues long. J was trimmed by 13 bases and V by 3 bases; bases with no gene match: 13. Germline values: CDR1 MNHEY, CDR2 SMNVEV (reference sequence). The CDR3 loop is CASSFSQLGTNEYF. CDR3 DNA: TGTGCCAGCAGTTTTTCCCAACTCGGGACTAATGAGTATTTT.

The gene calls are TRBV30 and TRBJ1-1; TRBD1 agrees at 7 bases. Trimming at V came to 6 bases and at J to 2 bases, leaving 6 bases not matched to a gene. CDR1 is GTSNPN and CDR2 is SVGIG in the germline V gene (reference sequence). The CDR3 has 13 residues. CDR3: CACPGTVNTEAFF. The DNA for the CDR3 is TGTGCCTGTCCGGGGACAGTAAACACTGAAGCTTTCTTT.

V gene TRBV11-2 combines with J gene TRBJ2-7; D is unresolved. The CDR3 sequence is 17 residues long. Looked up from germline, CDR1 is SGHAT and CDR2 is FQNNGV. V was cut by 3 bases and J by 5 bases, with 23 bases left in between. The CDR3 DNA reads TGTGCCAGCAGCTTCAATGCTGGAACCGGGCACCGCGACGAGCAGTACTTC. Translating it yields CASSFNAGTGHRDEQYF.

The chain has TRBV10-3 and TRBJ1-4, with 12 bases matching TRBD1. CDR3 length: 16 residues. V shed 1 base and J 8 bases; nucleotides not matched to a gene: 5. CDR1 is ENHRY, CDR2 SYGVKD, per germline. The CDR3 region has the DNA TGTGCCATCAGTGAGTTCCCGGGACAGGGGGCGGAAAAACTGTTTTTT. Translated: CAISEFPGQGAEKLFF.

The chain carries TRBV7-9 and TRBJ1-1; tentative D call: TRBD1 (6 bases). Trimming took 5 bases from V and 2 from J, leaving 12 bases between them. This CDR3 has 14 residues. The germline gives CDR1 SEHNR, CDR2 FQNEAQ (reference sequence). The CDR3 region has the DNA TGTGCCAGCAGCCCTTGGACAGCAAACACTGAAGCTTTCTTT. Protein product: CASSPWTANTEAFF.

The chain has TRBV4-2 and TRBJ1-1; D is uncertain. Germline CDR1 LGHNA, CDR2 YNFKEQ. CDR3 length equals 14 residues. Trimming cost V 1 base and J 5 bases, with 11 bases left between them. The CDR3 DNA is TGTGCCAGCAGCCAAGTGGGAGAAGGGACTGAAGCTTTCTTT. Protein: CASSQVGEGTEAFF.

The chain is built from TRBV29-1 and TRBJ1-4; TRBD1 matches 7 bases. Germline lookup yields CDR1 SQVTM and CDR2 ANQGSEA. This CDR3 has 12 amino acids. Trimming removed 4 bases from V and 7 bases from J; junction bases left unmatched: 3. In nucleotides, the CDR3 is TGCAGCGTTGGCCCAGGGGGTGAAAAACTGTTTTTT. Protein product: CSVGPGGEKLFF. Full variable domain (missing parts from reference TRBV29-1 and TRBJ1-4): SAVISQKPSRDICQRGTSLTIQCQVDSQVTMMFWYRQQPGQSLTLIATANQGSEATYESGFVIDKFPISRPNLTFSTLTVSNMSPEDSSIYLCSVGPGGEKLFFGSGTQLSVL.

The CDR3 DNA sequence: TGTGCCTGGGCTCCTCCGGGGCGGGTTGGGGTTCGGGAGCAGTACTTC. Encoded protein: CAWAPPGRVGVREQYF. The chain combines TRBV30 with TRBJ2-7; either TRBD1 or TRBD2 may fit D (5 bases each). Germline assignment: CDR1 GTSNPN and CDR2 SVGIG (reference sequence). The CDR3 has 16 amino acids. The ends were cut back, 5 bases at V and 7 bases at J, with 27 bases in the middle.

This rearrangement joins TRBV5-6 to TRBJ1-2; the D is unclear. The CDR3 runs to 16 residues. Looked up from germline, CDR1 is SGHDT and CDR2 is YYEEEE. The V gene lost 3 bases and the J gene lost 8 bases, with 23 bases spanning the gap. CDR3: CASSSSSRVGEIGYTF. The DNA for the CDR3 is TGTGCCAGCAGCTCGAGCAGTCGTGTCGGGGAGATCGGCTACACCTTC. The full variable domain, in which reference TRBV5-6 and TRBJ1-2 provide the parts outside the CDR3, is DAGVTQSPTHLIKTRGQQVTLRCSPKSGHDTVSWYQQALGQGPQFIFQYYEEEERQRGNFPDRFSGHQFPNYSSELNVNALLLGDSALYLCASSSSSRVGEIGYTFGSGTRLTVV.

The J gene is TRBJ1-4, the V gene TRBV5-1; the D is unclear. The germline gives CDR1 SGHRS, CDR2 YFSETQ. The CDR3 covers 14 residues. Trimming cost V 1 base and J 5 bases, with 9 bases left between them. CDR3 amino acids: CASSLQSRNEKLFF. The CDR3, as DNA: TGCGCCAGCAGCTTGCAGTCAAGGAATGAAAAACTGTTTTTT.